This T cell receptor (beta chain) comes out of a study of PD-1 blockade in mismatch repair-deficient tumors. General study findings and limits: After pembrolizumab, tumor-resident clones rose rapidly, then generally contracted before radiologic responses.

CDR3 length: 13 amino acids. Germline V gives CDR1 SGHRS, CDR2 YFSETQ. V was clipped by 4 bases and J by 0 bases, with 7 bases between them. Produced via immunoSEQ multiplex PCR; TCRdb's table is partial and in-frame only. The data show around 100,000 clones, 82% seen once. In this sample, this clone turned up a few times. Its cognate antigen is unknown. The TCR comes from an adult with mismatch repair-deficient cancer. Source: peripheral blood, taken roughly 35 weeks after starting pembrolizumab. This rearrangement joins TRBV5-1 to TRBJ1-1; D unresolved. CDR3: CASSAGMNTEAFF. CDR3 in DNA: TGCGCCAGCAGCGCGGGGATGAACACTGAAGCTTTCTTT. Looking up the rest from reference TRBV5-1 and TRBJ1-1 gives the full variable domain: KAGVTQTPRYLIKTRGQQVTLSCSPISGHRSVSWYQQTPGQGLQFLFEYFSETQRNKGNFPGRFSGRQFSNSRSEMNVSTLELGDSALYLCASSAGMNTEAFFGQGTRLTVV.